This entry describes one T cell receptor beta chain. No antigen is known for it. The source of the sample is a study of T cell responses to AZD1222 COVID-19 vaccine. Study outcomes and limitations: Spike-specific TCR breadth and depth grew following two AZD1222 doses. CD4 TCRs covered the whole spike, strongest at regions 160-218 and 743-854.

Produced via immunoSEQ multiplex PCR; TCRdb's table is partial and in-frame only. This table holds 200,000 or so clones, under 95% found once. Trimming took 4 bases from V and 1 from J; bases not matched to a gene: 4. This CDR3 comprises 16 residues. The V gene's germline CDR1 is LNHDA and CDR2 SQIVND (reference sequence). Sample: peripheral blood, taken 28 days after the second AZD1222 dose. The receptor was isolated from an adult who received the AZD1222 COVID-19 vaccine. The chain uses TRBV19 and TRBJ2-2; 9 nucleotides line up with TRBD2. In DNA, the CDR3 is TGTGCCAGTAGTACCGGACTAGCGATGAACACCGGGGAGCTGTTTTTT. It is translated as CASSTGLAMNTGELFF.